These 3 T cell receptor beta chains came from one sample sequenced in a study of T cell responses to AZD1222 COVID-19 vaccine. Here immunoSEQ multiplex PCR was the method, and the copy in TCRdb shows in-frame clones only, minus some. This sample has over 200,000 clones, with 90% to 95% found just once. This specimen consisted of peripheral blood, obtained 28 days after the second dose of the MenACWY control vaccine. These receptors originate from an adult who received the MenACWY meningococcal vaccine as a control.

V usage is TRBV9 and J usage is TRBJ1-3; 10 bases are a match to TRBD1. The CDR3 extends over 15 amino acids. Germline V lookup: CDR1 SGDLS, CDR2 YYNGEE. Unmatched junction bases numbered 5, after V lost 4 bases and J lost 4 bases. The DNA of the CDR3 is TGTGCCAGCAGCCCGACAGGGGGCCAGGGAAACACCATATATTTT. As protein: CASSPTGGQGNTIYF.

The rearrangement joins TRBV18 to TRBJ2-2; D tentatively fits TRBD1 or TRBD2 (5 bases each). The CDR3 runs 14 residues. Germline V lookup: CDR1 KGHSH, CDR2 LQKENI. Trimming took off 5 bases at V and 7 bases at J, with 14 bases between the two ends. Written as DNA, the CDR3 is TGTGCCAGCTCATCCGGGACGGATTTCGGGGAGCTGTTTTTT. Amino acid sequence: CASSSGTDFGELFF.

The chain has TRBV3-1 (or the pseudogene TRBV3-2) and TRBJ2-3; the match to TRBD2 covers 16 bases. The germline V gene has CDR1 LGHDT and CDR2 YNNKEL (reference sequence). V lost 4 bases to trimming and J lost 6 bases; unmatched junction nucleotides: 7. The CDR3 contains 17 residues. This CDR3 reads CASSPGTSGGAFDTQYF. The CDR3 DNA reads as TGTGCCAGCAGCCCCGGGACTAGCGGGGGGGCGTTTGATACGCAGTATTTT.